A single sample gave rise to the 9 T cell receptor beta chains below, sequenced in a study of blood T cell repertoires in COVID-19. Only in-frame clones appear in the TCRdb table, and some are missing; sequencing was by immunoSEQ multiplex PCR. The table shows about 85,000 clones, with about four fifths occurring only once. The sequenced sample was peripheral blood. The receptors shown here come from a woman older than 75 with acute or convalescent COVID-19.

In nucleotides, the CDR3 is TGCGCCAGCAGCTTGGAGGCTAGCGGGAATGAGCAGTTCTTC. Translating it yields CASSLEASGNEQFF. The chain links TRBV5-1 to TRBJ2-1; 8 positions match TRBD2. The CDR3 is 14 residues long. Germline CDR1 reads SGHRS; CDR2 reads YFSETQ. The V and J ends lost 0 bases and 7 bases, in that order; junction bases with no gene match: 3. Together with reference TRBV5-1 and TRBJ2-1, the CDR3 gives the full variable domain: KAGVTQTPRYLIKTRGQQVTLSCSPISGHRSVSWYQQTPGQGLQFLFEYFSETQRNKGNFPGRFSGRQFSNSRSEMNVSTLELGDSALYLCASSLEASGNEQFFGPGTRLTVL.

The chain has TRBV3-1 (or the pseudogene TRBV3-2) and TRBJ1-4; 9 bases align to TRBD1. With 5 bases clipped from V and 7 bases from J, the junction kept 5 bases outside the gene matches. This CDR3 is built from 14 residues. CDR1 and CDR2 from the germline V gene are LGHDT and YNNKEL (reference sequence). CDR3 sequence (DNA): TGTGCCAGCAGCTTAACAGGGGGCGGTGAAAAACTGTTTTTT. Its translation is CASSLTGGGEKLFF.

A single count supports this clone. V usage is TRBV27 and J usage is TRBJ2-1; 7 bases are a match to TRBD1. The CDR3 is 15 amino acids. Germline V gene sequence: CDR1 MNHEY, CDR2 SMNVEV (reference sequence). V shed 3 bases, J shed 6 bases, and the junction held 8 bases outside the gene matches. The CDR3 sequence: CASSFGRGSGNEQFF. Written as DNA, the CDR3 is TGTGCCAGCAGTTTCGGCAGGGGGTCAGGCAATGAGCAGTTCTTC.

CDR3 amino acids: CASSVTSGRAEYEQYF. CDR3 DNA: TGTGCCAGCAGCGTTACTAGCGGGAGGGCCGAGTACGAGCAGTACTTC. This chain joins TRBV7-2 and TRBJ2-7, with 13 bases that match TRBD2. This CDR3 is 16 amino acids long. Germline trimming cut 5 bases from V and 4 bases from J; bases unmatched to any gene: 8. The germline V gene has CDR1 SGHTA and CDR2 FQGNSA.

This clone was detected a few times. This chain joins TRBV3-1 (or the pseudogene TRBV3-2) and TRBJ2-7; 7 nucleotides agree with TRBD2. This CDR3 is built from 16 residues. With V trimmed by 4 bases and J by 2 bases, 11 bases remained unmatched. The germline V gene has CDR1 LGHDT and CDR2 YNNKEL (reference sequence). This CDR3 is CASSLRRGTRAYEQYF. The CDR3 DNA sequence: TGTGCCAGCAGCCTGCGGCGGGGGACCAGGGCCTACGAGCAGTACTTC.

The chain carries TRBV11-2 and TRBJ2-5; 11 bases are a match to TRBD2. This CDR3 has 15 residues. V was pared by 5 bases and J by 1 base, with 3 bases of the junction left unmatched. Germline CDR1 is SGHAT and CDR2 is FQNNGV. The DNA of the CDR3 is TGTGCCAGCAGCCCTGGGACTAGCGGCCAAGAGACCCAGTACTTC. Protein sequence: CASSPGTSGQETQYF. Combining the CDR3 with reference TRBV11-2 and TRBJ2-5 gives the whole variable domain EAGVAQSPRYKIIEKRQSVAFWCNPISGHATLYWYQQILGQGPKLLIQFQNNGVVDDSQLPKDRFSAERLKGVDSTLKIQPAKLEDSAVYLCASSPGTSGQETQYFGPGTRLLVL.

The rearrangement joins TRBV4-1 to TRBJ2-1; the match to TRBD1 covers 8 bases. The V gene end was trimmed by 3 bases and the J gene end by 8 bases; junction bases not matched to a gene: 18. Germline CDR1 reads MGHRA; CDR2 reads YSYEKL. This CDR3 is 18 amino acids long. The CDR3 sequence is CASSHQSKWTGKFDEQFF. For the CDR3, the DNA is TGCGCCAGCAGCCACCAATCAAAATGGACAGGGAAATTCGATGAGCAGTTCTTC.

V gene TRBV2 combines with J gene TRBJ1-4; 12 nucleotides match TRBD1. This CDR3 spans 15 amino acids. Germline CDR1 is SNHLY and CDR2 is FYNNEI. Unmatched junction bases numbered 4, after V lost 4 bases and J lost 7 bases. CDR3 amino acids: CASSAGTGGSEKLFF. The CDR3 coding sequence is TGTGCCAGCAGTGCCGGGACAGGGGGCTCTGAAAAACTGTTTTTT.

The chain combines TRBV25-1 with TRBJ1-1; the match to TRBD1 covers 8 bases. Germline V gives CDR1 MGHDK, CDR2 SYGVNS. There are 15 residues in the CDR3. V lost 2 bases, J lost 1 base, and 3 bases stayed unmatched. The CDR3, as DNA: TGTGCCAGCAGTGAACAGGGGGCCGCGAACACTGAAGCTTTCTTT. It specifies CASSEQGAANTEAFF.